This T cell receptor beta chain originates from a study of T cells after yellow fever vaccination (dated by TCRdb to about 2019). In the study overall: The SMART-Seq v4 Ultra Low Input RNA kit was used to prepare libraries from fractions with low cell numbers. To follow T-cell clones before and after primary and booster YFV17D yellow fever vaccination, bulk TCR alpha and beta repertoires were sequenced over time. Two healthy male donors, one aged 18 to 30 and one aged 30 to 40 years, were included in the cohort. Blood was collected at multiple timepoints before and after primary and secondary immunization, and bulk PBMC replicates and cell subsets were isolated. General study outcomes and caveats: Because only a couple of donors were included in the study, the extent to which the findings can be generalized is limited. A small share of clonotypes occurred in both CD4 and CD8 compartments, likely arising from convergent recombination. After the booster, most of the clones that had expanded following primary vaccination were detected again (96% of CD4 and around 88% of CD8), which suggests that memory was broadly maintained. The secondary T-cell response was found to be weaker but faster than the primary response, with a peak reached on day 5 rather than on day 15. Computational filtering was required because FACS-sorted repertoires could contain abundant contaminating clonotypes from the bulk population.

This sample was sequenced with an Illumina NovaSeq 6000. TCR cDNA was synthesized by 5'RACE template switching, through which a universal primer site and unique molecular identifiers were introduced. Priming of cDNA synthesis was performed from both the TCR alpha and TCR beta constant segments. Library amplification involved two PCR steps, and the second step added sample barcodes and sequencing adapters. Libraries were sequenced on Illumina HiSeq 2500 (2x100 bp) or NovaSeq (2x150 bp). The source study handled its data this way. MIGEC was used to demultiplex reads and collapse the reads into UMI consensus sequences, and MiXCR was used for V(D)J alignment. Vaccine-responding clonotypes were defined with edgeR using replicate PBMC samples, requiring FDR below 0.01 and a log2 fold change above 5 up to day 15. Bulk clonotypes were assigned CD4 or CD8 identity according to which sequenced CD4 or CD8 repertoire held them at higher abundance. TCRdb trimmed the raw reads at Q25, called clones with MiXCR and kept productive beta chains. Each entry merges the rows of one CDR3 protein and shows their most common DNA and genes. The V and J calls and clone size come from TCRdb's table, not from the authors' own analysis. The sample profile shows some 340,000 distinct CDR3 sequences; approximately 11% of them were found once. About 3% of the sample is taken by the ten largest.

Reading the label with the study, this specimen's treatment or condition is: live attenuated yellow fever vaccine strain. PBMCs were isolated from peripheral blood using a standard Ficoll-Paque protocol. CD4 and CD8 T-cell fractions were isolated with Dynabeads CD4 and CD8 positive selection kits. TriZol was used to extract RNA from bulk PBMCs, from CD4 and CD8 fractions, and from dextramer-positive and dextramer-negative fractions. There are a few counts of this clonotype. Its specific antigen is unknown. Per-base quality was not reported, and no clone a single base away is much larger than it. Looking up the germline V gene yields CDR1 MGHDK and CDR2 SYGVNS. The CDR3, cysteine through phenylalanine, is 17 amino acids long. The retained sequence is limited to the CDR3, 51 bases, with the frame set at the first base. V is cut by 4 bases and J by 3 bases, and the space between the germline ends is 20 bases.

The sequence derives from a man between 18 and 29 years old who received the YFV17D yellow fever vaccine. The chain employs TRBV25-1 and TRBJ2-3; TRBD2 could be the D gene, as 5 bases match. Sample: CD4+ T cells sorted from PBMCs, taken 45 days after the yellow fever booster vaccination. The CDR3 region: CASSAREGLTATDTQYF. The DNA sequence is given as TGTGCCAGCAGTGCCCGCGAGGGTTTAACGGCGACAGATACGCAGTATTTT.